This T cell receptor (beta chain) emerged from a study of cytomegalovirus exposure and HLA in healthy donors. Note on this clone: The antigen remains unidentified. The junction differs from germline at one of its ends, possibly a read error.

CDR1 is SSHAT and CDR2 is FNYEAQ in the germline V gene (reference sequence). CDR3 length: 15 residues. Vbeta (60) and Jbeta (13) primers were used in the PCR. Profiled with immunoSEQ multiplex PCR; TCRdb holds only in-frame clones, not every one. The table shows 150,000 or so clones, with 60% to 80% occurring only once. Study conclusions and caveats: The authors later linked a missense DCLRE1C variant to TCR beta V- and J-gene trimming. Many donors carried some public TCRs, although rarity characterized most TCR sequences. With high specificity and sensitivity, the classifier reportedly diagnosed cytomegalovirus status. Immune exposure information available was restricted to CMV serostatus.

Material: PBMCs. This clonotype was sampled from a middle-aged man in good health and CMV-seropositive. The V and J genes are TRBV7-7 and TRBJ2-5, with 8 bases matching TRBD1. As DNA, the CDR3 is TGTGCTAGCAGCTCCTCAAGGACAGGGCAAGAGACCCAGTACTTC. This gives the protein CASSSSRTGQETQYF. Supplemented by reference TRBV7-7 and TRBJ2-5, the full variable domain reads GAGVSQSPRYKVTKRGQDVTLRCDPISSHATLYWYQQALGQGPEFLTYFNYEAQPDKSGLPSDRFSAERPEGSISTLTIQRTEQRDSAMYRCASSSSRTGQETQYFGPGTRLLVL.